This T cell receptor (beta chain) was documented in a study of shared clonotypes between healthy human individuals. Study-wide findings and caveats: Between several donors, naive CD4 clonotypes were shared at a level of about 5%.

Some 30,000 T cell genomes (about 0.2 ug DNA) went into each sorted-subset replicate. Assay used: immunoSEQ multiplex PCR; TCRdb lists only in-frame clones, some missing. The sample shows approximately 1.5 million clones, about 98.5% of them seen only once. Trimming left V 11 bases short and J 0 bases short, with 13 bases between. CDR3 size: 13 residues. Germline V CDR1 and CDR2: MDHEN, SYDVKM. For this clone: Its antigen remains unknown.

The chain has TRBV28 and TRBJ1-1; D unresolved. The sequencing input was naive CD4+ T cells sorted from blood. Sample subset: CD45RA+ positively selected. This clonotype originated in a man aged 25 to 45 in good health. DNA for the CDR3: TGTGCCGGGATTTCGGCGATGAACACTGAAGCTTTCTTT. This sequence encodes CAGISAMNTEAFF. The full variable domain, in which reference TRBV28 and TRBJ1-1 provide the parts outside the CDR3, is DVKVTQSSRYLVKRTGEKVFLECVQDMDHENMFWYRQDPGLGLRLIYFSYDVKMKEKGDIPEGYSVSREKKERFSLILESASTNQTSMYLCAGISAMNTEAFFGQGTRLTVV.